This note documents a single T cell receptor beta chain sequence. CDR1 SGHNT and CDR2 YYREEE come from the germline V gene (reference sequence). There are 20 residues in the CDR3. Unmatched junction bases numbered 13, after V lost 0 bases and J lost 1 base. The data are from a study of cytomegalovirus exposure and HLA in healthy donors. The repertoire was sequenced with immunoSEQ multiplex PCR; TCRdb's copy has only in-frame clones and lacks some. This sample has about 65,000 clones, with about 92% found just once. The specimen sequenced was PBMCs. This chain connects TRBV5-4 to TRBJ2-1; 10 positions match TRBD2. The receptor comes from a woman under 30 in good health and CMV-seronegative. CDR3 sequence: CASSLVRPSGGALSYNEQFF. The CDR3 nucleotides are TGTGCCAGCAGCTTGGTCCGTCCCAGCGGGGGGGCCTTGTCCTACAATGAGCAGTTCTTC.